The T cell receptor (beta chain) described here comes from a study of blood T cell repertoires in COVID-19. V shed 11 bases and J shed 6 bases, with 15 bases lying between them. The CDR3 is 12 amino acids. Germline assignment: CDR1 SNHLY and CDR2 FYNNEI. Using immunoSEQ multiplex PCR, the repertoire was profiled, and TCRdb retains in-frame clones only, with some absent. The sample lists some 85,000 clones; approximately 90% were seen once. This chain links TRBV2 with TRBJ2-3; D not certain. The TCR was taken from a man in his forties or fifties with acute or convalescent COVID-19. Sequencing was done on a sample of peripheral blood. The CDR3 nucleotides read TGTGCCGGTTTTGGCACCCGCGATACGCAGTATTTT. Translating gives CAGFGTRDTQYF. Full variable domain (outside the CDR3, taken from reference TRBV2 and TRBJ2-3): EPEVTQTPSHQVTQMGQEVILRCVPISNHLYFYWYRQILGQKVEFLVSFYNNEISEKSEIFDDQFSVERPDGSNFTLKIRSTKLEDSAMYFCAGFGTRDTQYFGPGTRLTVL.